The 10 T cell receptor beta chains below all came from one sample that was sequenced in a study of blood T cell repertoires in COVID-19. Method: immunoSEQ multiplex PCR; TCRdb's copy keeps in-frame clones and lacks some. The sample has some 150,000 clones, around nine tenths seen once. Sample: peripheral blood. These receptors were collected from a woman aged 40 to 50 with acute or convalescent COVID-19.

The chain employs TRBV5-1 and TRBJ1-6, with no clear D. This CDR3 is 17 amino acids long. The V end lost 4 bases, the J end lost 6 bases, and 20 bases lay between the germline ends. Germline assignment: CDR1 SGHRS and CDR2 YFSETQ. The CDR3 reads CASSILPSGISNSPLHF. CDR3 bases: TGCGCCAGCAGCATTCTCCCGAGCGGGATAAGTAATTCACCCCTCCACTTT.

The chain employs TRBV12-3 or TRBV12-4 and TRBJ1-2, with 7 bases that match TRBD1. Trimming took 6 bases from V and 3 from J; bases not matched to a gene: 4. There are 13 residues in the CDR3. For the CDR3, the DNA is TGTGCCAGCAGCGAAGACAGGGACTATGGCTACACCTTC. It is translated as CASSEDRDYGYTF.

The rearrangement uses TRBV6-5 and TRBJ1-6; 7 nucleotides line up with TRBD1. V dropped 9 bases and J dropped 3; count of bases not matched to a gene: 8. There are 15 residues in the CDR3. Germline-derived CDR1 and CDR2 are MNHEY and SVGAGI. The CDR3 DNA reads as TGTGCCAGTACCCAACAGGGGAACTATAATTCACCCCTCCACTTT. Translating it yields CASTQQGNYNSPLHF.

The chain employs TRBV21-1 and TRBJ2-5; the table's D call, TRBD1, has no DNA check behind it. TRBV21-1 is a recognized pseudogene. The CDR3 covers 16 residues. The CDR3 here is CASSRTLGALRETQYF. CDR3 DNA sequence: TGTGCCAGCAGCAGGACTTTGGGGGCGTTGAGGGAGACCCAGTACTTC.

V is TRBV6-5 and J is TRBJ1-6; no reliable D call. V gave up 2 bases and J gave up 11 bases, with 10 bases separating them. Germline V gene sequence: CDR1 MNHEY, CDR2 SVGAGI. The CDR3 length is 13 residues. This chain's CDR3 is CASSYAEGTPLHF. CDR3 DNA: TGTGCCAGCAGTTACGCGGAGGGAACACCCCTCCACTTT.

This chain uses TRBV5-6 with TRBJ2-6; 7 bases align to TRBD1. Losses at the gene ends were 0 bases for V and 0 bases for J; bases not matched to a gene: 6. The CDR3 is made up of 18 amino acids. Per the germline V gene, CDR1 is SGHDT and CDR2 is YYEEEE. The CDR3 spells CASSLEGAGFSGANVLTF. CDR3 sequence (DNA): TGTGCCAGCAGCTTGGAGGGGGCAGGATTCTCTGGGGCCAACGTCCTGACTTTC. Combining the CDR3 with reference TRBV5-6 and TRBJ2-6 gives the whole variable domain DAGVTQSPTHLIKTRGQQVTLRCSPKSGHDTVSWYQQALGQGPQFIFQYYEEEERQRGNFPDRFSGHQFPNYSSELNVNALLLGDSALYLCASSLEGAGFSGANVLTFGAGSRLTVL.

The chain uses TRBV4-1 and TRBJ1-2; perhaps TRBD1 as D (6 bases). This CDR3 is 15 amino acids long. Looked up from germline, CDR1 is MGHRA and CDR2 is YSYEKL. The V gene lost 2 bases and the J gene lost 4 bases, with 14 bases spanning the gap. Here the CDR3 reads CASSQREGGGYGYTF. CDR3 nucleotide sequence: TGCGCCAGCAGCCAAAGGGAGGGGGGCGGCTATGGCTACACCTTC.

This chain links TRBV30 with TRBJ1-5; TRBD1 is a possible D gene (5 bases). Trimming took off 2 bases at V and 1 base at J, with 9 bases between the two ends. The germline gives CDR1 GTSNPN, CDR2 SVGIG (reference sequence). This CDR3 contains 14 residues. As DNA, the CDR3 is TGTGCCTGGAGTACGGGGGGGAGCAATCAGCCCCAGCATTTT. Its protein product is CAWSTGGSNQPQHF.

The J gene is TRBJ1-1, the V gene TRBV11-3, with 8 bases lining up with TRBD1. Germline loops: CDR1 SGHNT, CDR2 YENEEA. The ends lost 3 bases at V and 8 bases at J; junction bases unmatched: 5. The CDR3 is 13 amino acids. DNA of the CDR3: TGTGCCAGCAGCTTCAACAGGGGGAGCGAAGCTTTCTTT. It translates to CASSFNRGSEAFF. Full variable domain (outside the CDR3, taken from reference TRBV11-3 and TRBJ1-1): EAGVVQSPRYKIIEKKQPVAFWCNPISGHNTLYWYLQNLGQGPELLIRYENEEAVDDSQLPKDRFSAERLKGVDSTLKIQPAELGDSAVYLCASSFNRGSEAFFGQGTRLTVV.

The genes are TRBV29-1 and TRBJ2-7; TRBD2 matches at 10 bases. From germline, CDR1 is SQVTM and CDR2 ANQGSEA. The CDR3 runs to 13 residues. Losses at the gene ends were 3 bases for V and 3 bases for J; bases not matched to a gene: 2. The CDR3 DNA reads as TGCAGCGTTGAGGCTAGCGGGAGCTACGAGCAGTACTTC. Protein product: CSVEASGSYEQYF.